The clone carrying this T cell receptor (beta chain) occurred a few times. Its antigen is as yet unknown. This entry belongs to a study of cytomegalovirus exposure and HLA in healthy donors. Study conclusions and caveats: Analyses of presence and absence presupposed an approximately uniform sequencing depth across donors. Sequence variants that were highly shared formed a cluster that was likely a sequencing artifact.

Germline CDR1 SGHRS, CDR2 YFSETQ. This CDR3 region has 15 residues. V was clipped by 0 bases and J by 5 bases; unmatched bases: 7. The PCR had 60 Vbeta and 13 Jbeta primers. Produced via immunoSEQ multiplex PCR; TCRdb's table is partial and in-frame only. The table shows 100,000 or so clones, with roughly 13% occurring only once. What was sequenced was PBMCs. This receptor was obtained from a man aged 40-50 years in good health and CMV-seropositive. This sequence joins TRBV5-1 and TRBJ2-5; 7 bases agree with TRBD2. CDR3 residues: CASSLGLAEGETQYF. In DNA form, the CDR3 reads TGCGCCAGCAGCTTGGGTCTAGCGGAGGGGGAGACCCAGTACTTC.